Below, 20 T cell receptor beta chains from the same sample are listed, as sequenced in a study of identical twins. TCRdb passed the 5' RACE reads through MiXCR, listing each CDR3 protein once. The table includes 350,000 to 400,000 distinct CDR3 sequences, 9% detected once. Material: naive T cells sorted from blood. Receptor source: a woman aged 45-65 years in good health.

The chain has TRBV7-2 and TRBJ2-7; D may be TRBD2 (6 bases). The V end was cut by 5 bases, the J end by 5 bases, with 22 bases between. The CDR3 length is 16 residues. The germline CDR1 and CDR2 sequences are SGHTA and FQGNSA. The CDR3 loop reads CASSDTPGTGVHEQYF. The CDR3 DNA reads TGTGCCAGCAGCGATACCCCCGGGACGGGGGTTCACGAGCAGTACTTC.

This clonotype showed up just a few times. The chain couples TRBV20-1 to TRBJ1-1; 9 bases align to TRBD1. V lost 6 bases and J lost 7; bases outside the gene matches: 12. This CDR3 is built from 14 residues. Germline lookup yields CDR1 DFQATT and CDR2 SNEGSKA (reference sequence). In DNA form, the CDR3 reads TGCAGTGCCGAAGGCCGGGACAGGGCGATTGAAGCTTTCTTT. As protein: CSAEGRDRAIEAFF.

The chain links TRBV3-1 to TRBJ2-5; weak D call: TRBD1 (6 bases). With 8 bases removed from V and 1 base from J, the gap between germline ends came to 17 bases. The CDR3 runs 15 residues. The germline gives CDR1 LGHDT, CDR2 YNNKEL (reference sequence). CDR3 region: CASLSKGQIQETQYF. Here the CDR3 DNA reads TGTGCCAGCCTGTCAAAGGGACAAATCCAAGAGACCCAGTACTTC.

This clonotype has a handful of counts. The chain has TRBV6-2 or TRBV6-3 and TRBJ2-7, with TRBD2 as a possible D gene (6 bases). Trimming took 6 bases from V and 4 from J, leaving 13 bases between them. Germline lookup yields CDR1 MNHEY and CDR2 SVGEGT. The CDR3 is 13 amino acids. In DNA form, the CDR3 reads TGTGCCAGCAGGAACGGGGGTTCGTACGAGCAGTACTTC. Protein product: CASRNGGSYEQYF.

The chain combines TRBV27 with TRBJ1-5; D is possibly TRBD1 (5 bases). Germline V lookup: CDR1 MNHEY, CDR2 SMNVEV (reference sequence). The CDR3 spans 15 residues. V was shortened by 6 bases and J by 0 bases, with 12 bases between the two germline ends. The CDR3 sequence is CASSLGGFSNQPQHF. Here the CDR3 DNA reads TGTGCCAGCAGCTTGGGGGGGTTTAGCAATCAGCCCCAGCATTTT.

This clonotype was seen more than once but under ten times. The chain has TRBV27 and TRBJ2-7; D is ambiguous. The germline gives CDR1 MNHEY, CDR2 SMNVEV (reference sequence). Between the trimmed V and J ends, which lost 6 bases and 3 bases, there was a span of 18 bases. The CDR3 extends over 15 amino acids. CDR3 sequence reads: CASSSGPIPIYEQYF. Here the CDR3 DNA reads TGTGCCAGCAGCTCTGGACCAATCCCAATCTACGAGCAGTACTTC.

Only a few counts were recorded for this clonotype. The V and J genes are TRBV30 and TRBJ1-2; a possible D gene is TRBD1 (5 bases). The CDR3 is 12 amino acids. Germline assignment: CDR1 GTSNPN and CDR2 SVGIG (reference sequence). V gave up 5 bases and J gave up 8 bases, with 15 bases separating them. For the CDR3, the DNA is TGTGCCTGGGCCGGGACGGCAAAGGGCTACACCTTC. Protein sequence: CAWAGTAKGYTF. The complete variable domain, with remaining parts taken from reference TRBV30 and TRBJ1-2, reads SQTIHQWPATLVQPVGSPLSLECTVEGTSNPNLYWYRQAAGRGLQLLFYSVGIGQISSEVPQNLSASRPQDRQFILSSKKLLLSDSGFYLCAWAGTAKGYTFGSGTRLTVV.

This clonotype was counted a few times. The V and J genes are TRBV4-1 and TRBJ1-2; D is ambiguous. This CDR3 comprises 11 residues. V was cut by 0 bases and J by 5 bases, with 1 base left in between. CDR1 MGHRA and CDR2 YSYEKL come from the germline V gene. CDR3 in amino acids: CASSQEYGYTF. The CDR3 DNA follows: TGCGCCAGCAGCCAAGAATATGGCTACACCTTC.

The chain employs TRBV10-1 and TRBJ2-2; D is unresolved. V was trimmed by 2 bases and J by 6 bases, leaving 4 bases between them. The CDR3 is 12 residues long. Germline V gene lookup returns CDR1 WNHNN and CDR2 SYGVQD (reference sequence). In DNA form, the CDR3 reads TGCGCCAGCAGTGAGGTCGCCGGGGAGCTGTTTTTT. This gives the protein CASSEVAGELFF.

The sample holds a few counts of this clonotype. V usage is TRBV6-4 and J usage is TRBJ2-1, with 13 bases that match TRBD2. CDR3 size: 14 residues. Per the germline V gene, CDR1 is MRHNA and CDR2 is SNTAGT. V dropped 2 bases and J dropped 9; count of bases not matched to a gene: 1. CDR3 sequence (DNA): TGTGCCAGCAGTGACGGACTAGCGGGAGTTGAGCAGTTCTTC. It translates to CASSDGLAGVEQFF.

This clonotype was detected many times. The chain has TRBV20-1 and TRBJ2-7, with TRBD2 matching over 8 bases. CDR3 size: 16 residues. Germline loops: CDR1 DFQATT, CDR2 SNEGSKA (reference sequence). Unmatched junction bases numbered 10, after V lost 3 bases and J lost 0 bases. CDR3 in DNA: TGCAGTGCTAGGGATCCGGGACTAGGCTTCTCCTACGAGCAGTACTTC. Amino acid sequence: CSARDPGLGFSYEQYF.

This clonotype showed up just a few times. CDR3 sequence reads: CASSLTGGALEEQFF. CDR3 coding DNA: TGTGCCAGCAGCCTGACAGGGGGCGCCTTGGAGGAGCAGTTCTTC. The rearrangement links TRBV11-2 to TRBJ2-1, with 10 bases fitting TRBD1. Trimming removed 5 bases from V and 10 bases from J; junction bases left unmatched: 11. The CDR3 length is 15 residues. The germline gives CDR1 SGHAT, CDR2 FQNNGV. Full variable domain (missing parts from reference TRBV11-2 and TRBJ2-1): EAGVAQSPRYKIIEKRQSVAFWCNPISGHATLYWYQQILGQGPKLLIQFQNNGVVDDSQLPKDRFSAERLKGVDSTLKIQPAKLEDSAVYLCASSLTGGALEEQFFGPGTRLTVL.

This rearrangement joins TRBV11-3 to TRBJ2-2; 9 nucleotides agree with TRBD2. The germline V gene encodes CDR1 SGHNT and CDR2 YENEEA. The CDR3 totals 17 residues. The V gene end was trimmed by 4 bases and the J gene end by 5 bases; junction bases not matched to a gene: 11. This CDR3 reads CASSWASGNFFTGELFF. The CDR3 DNA is TGTGCCAGCAGCTGGGCTAGCGGGAACTTTTTTACCGGGGAGCTGTTTTTT.

This clonotype was seen more than once but under ten times. The chain has TRBV4-1 and TRBJ2-3, with D tentatively TRBD2 (7 bases). Per germline, CDR1 MGHRA and CDR2 YSYEKL. Trimming shortened V by 0 bases and J by 6 bases, and 16 bases separated the two germline ends. The CDR3 is 16 residues long. The CDR3 DNA sequence: TGCGCCAGCAGCCAAGAAGGGAGTGGGAGGGGGGATACGCAGTATTTT. Translated: CASSQEGSGRGDTQYF.

The chain's CDR3 is CATSDLGSGSTDTQYF. The CDR3 DNA sequence: TGTGCCACCAGTGATTTGGGCAGCGGTAGCACAGATACGCAGTATTTT. V gene TRBV24-1 combines with J gene TRBJ2-3; D might be TRBD2 (5 bases). CDR1 and CDR2 (germline): KGHDR, SFDVKD. This CDR3 has 16 amino acids. Trimming took 0 bases from V and 0 from J, leaving 9 bases between them.

Ten or more counts support this clonotype. The CDR3 loop is CSARGREGGLNTEAFF. The CDR3 bases are TGCAGTGCTAGAGGGCGTGAGGGGGGGCTAAACACTGAAGCTTTCTTT. The V and J genes are TRBV20-1 and TRBJ1-1; D might be TRBD1 (6 bases). Trimming stripped 1 base from V and 2 bases from J, with 17 bases between. This CDR3 contains 16 residues. Germline V gives CDR1 DFQATT, CDR2 SNEGSKA (reference sequence).

This clonotype turned up a few times. This chain joins TRBV27 and TRBJ2-7, with TRBD2 matching over 8 bases. The CDR3 spans 15 residues. Germline V gene sequence: CDR1 MNHEY, CDR2 SMNVEV (reference sequence). V shed 8 bases and J 6 bases; nucleotides not matched to a gene: 15. The chain's CDR3 is CASDRAGGASPEQYF. The CDR3 bases are TGTGCCAGCGATCGCGCGGGGGGCGCGTCTCCCGAGCAGTACTTC.

The chain is built from TRBV13 and TRBJ1-6, with D possibly TRBD1 on 5 matching bases. CDR1 and CDR2 (germline): PRHDT, FYEKMQ (reference sequence). The CDR3 has 15 residues. V lost 5 bases to trimming and J lost 8 bases, with 16 bases between them. CDR3 in DNA: TGTGCCAGCAGCCCATCGGGGGTCGCAGATTCACCCCTCCACTTT. This codes for CASSPSGVADSPLHF.

This clonotype was seen at least ten times. The rearrangement links TRBV5-1 to TRBJ1-1, with TRBD1 matching over 9 bases. The CDR3 is made up of 14 amino acids. Trimming took 4 bases from V and 6 from J; bases not matched to a gene: 7. From germline, CDR1 is SGHRS and CDR2 YFSETQ. CDR3 protein: CASSKNRGPAEAFF. CDR3 DNA sequence: TGCGCCAGCAGCAAGAACAGGGGGCCGGCTGAAGCTTTCTTT.

The chain carries TRBV19 and TRBJ2-2, with D perhaps matching TRBD2 (6 bases). The CDR3 sequence is 14 residues long. Per the germline V gene, CDR1 is LNHDA and CDR2 is SQIVND (reference sequence). V lost 6 bases and J 0 bases, leaving 8 bases between the germline ends. CDR3 amino acids: CASRWDSNTGELFF. The CDR3 DNA is TGTGCCAGTAGGTGGGACTCGAACACCGGGGAGCTGTTTTTT.